Presented here are 29 T cell receptor beta chains from one specimen sequenced in a study of blood T cells in healthy people across ages. Primers used in a second PCR of roughly 7 to 12 cycles were a sample-barcoded 5' primer and a J-beta primer mix. In TCRdb, the 5' RACE reads were re-called with MiXCR into one record per CDR3 protein. The top ten clones hold 4% of a sample with 1.5 million or so distinct CDR3 sequences, about 45% of them seen once. The sample taken for sequencing was blood. These receptors were collected from a woman in her late teens or twenties in good health.

The rearrangement uses TRBV10-3 and TRBJ2-1, with TRBD2 as a possible D gene (5 bases). V lost 10 bases and J 7 bases, leaving 14 bases between the germline ends. Looked up from germline, CDR1 is ENHRY and CDR2 is SYGVKD. The CDR3 sequence is 12 residues long. CDR3 bases: TGTGCCACCGGGATCGCCGGGAATGAGCAGTTCTTC. Translating gives CATGIAGNEQFF.

This clonotype has just one count. The chain carries TRBV7-9 and TRBJ2-1; 10 positions agree with TRBD2. This CDR3 is 15 amino acids long. V lost 4 bases, J lost 3 bases, and 3 bases stayed unmatched. Germline assignment: CDR1 SEHNR and CDR2 FQNEAQ (reference sequence). The CDR3 nucleotides are TGTGCCAGCAGCTATGTAGCGGGAGGCTACAATGAGCAGTTCTTC. This sequence encodes CASSYVAGGYNEQFF.

Of note for this clonotype: Sequence at one end of the junction differs from germline and may be a read error. V and J are TRBV12-3 or TRBV12-4 and TRBJ1-5; D gene ambiguous. The CDR3 length is 15 residues. The CDR3 DNA follows: TGTGCCAGCAGTTTAAAAAGGTTAGGCAATCGGCCCCAGCATTTT. Protein product: CASSLKRLGNRPQHF.

The sample holds a few counts of this clonotype. V usage is TRBV15 and J usage is TRBJ2-7; D is unresolved. Germline V lookup: CDR1 LNHNV, CDR2 YYDKDF (reference sequence). This CDR3 is built from 13 residues. Trimming cost V 5 bases and J 0 bases, with 8 bases left between them. In nucleotides, the CDR3 is TGTGCCACCAGCTTCGATTACTCCTACGAGCAGTACTTC. It is translated as CATSFDYSYEQYF.

There are a few counts of this clonotype. The rearrangement uses TRBV2 and TRBJ2-3; 8 bases align to TRBD2. Germline V CDR1 and CDR2: SNHLY, FYNNEI. The CDR3 length is 15 residues. Losses at the gene ends were 2 bases for V and 2 bases for J; bases not matched to a gene: 3. CDR3 amino acids: CASSEYSGTTDTQYF. DNA of the CDR3: TGTGCCAGCAGTGAATATAGCGGGACCACAGATACGCAGTATTTT.

Turning to this clonotype: A much larger clone lies a single base off, so this may be a read error. The chain uses TRBV29-1 and TRBJ1-2; 10 bases agree with TRBD1. The CDR3 runs to 13 residues. Per germline, CDR1 SQVTM and CDR2 ANQGSEA. The CDR3 loop reads CGVERGQGNGYTF. For the CDR3, the DNA is TGCGGCGTTGAAAGGGGACAGGGGAACGGCTACACCTTC.

Of note for this clonotype: Compared with germline, one end of the junction differs, possibly owing to a read error. V usage is TRBV11-2 and J usage is TRBJ1-5; D not resolved. The CDR3 is 13 amino acids. Looked up from germline, CDR1 is SGHAT and CDR2 is FQNNGV. CDR3 DNA: TGTGCCAACAGCCCCTCCCGACCGGAGCCCCAGCATTTT. Translation gives CANSPSRPEPQHF.

There are a few counts of this clonotype. The chain couples TRBV6-2 or TRBV6-3 to TRBJ2-3, with D maybe TRBD1 (5 bases). V dropped 6 bases and J dropped 2 bases, with 12 bases sitting between them. Germline V lookup: CDR1 MNHEY, CDR2 SVGEGT. CDR3 length equals 14 residues. Written as DNA, the CDR3 is TGTGCCAGCAGAGAGACAGCTGACACAGATACGCAGTATTTT. Its translation: CASRETADTDTQYF.

This clonotype was detected only a few times. The chain has TRBV7-2 and TRBJ2-2; D unclear. Deletions cut 0 bases from V and 4 bases from J, with 12 bases between. The germline V gene has CDR1 SGHTA and CDR2 FQGNSA. The CDR3 length is 16 residues. This CDR3 is CASSLATGRLTGELFF. CDR3 DNA sequence: TGTGCCAGCAGCTTAGCGACGGGCAGACTCACCGGGGAGCTGTTTTTT.

The genes are TRBV29-1 and TRBJ2-7, with 8 bases fitting TRBD1. The CDR3 extends over 14 amino acids. V shed 3 bases, J shed 1 base, and the junction held 5 bases outside the gene matches. The germline V gene has CDR1 SQVTM and CDR2 ANQGSEA. The CDR3 sequence is CSVDGGQESYEQYF. In DNA, the CDR3 is TGCAGCGTTGACGGGGGACAGGAATCCTACGAGCAGTACTTC.

This clonotype was detected a few times. V gene TRBV29-1 combines with J gene TRBJ2-5; a weak D match, TRBD2 (6 bases). Trimming removed 3 bases at V and 2 bases at J, with 7 bases between. In germline, CDR1 is SQVTM, CDR2 ANQGSEA. The CDR3 totals 12 residues. The CDR3 loop reads CSVDGLQETQYF. Written as DNA, the CDR3 is TGCAGCGTTGACGGACTACAAGAGACCCAGTACTTC.

This chain connects TRBV24-1 to TRBJ2-3; perhaps TRBD2 as D (5 bases). The CDR3 totals 15 residues. Germline V gene lookup returns CDR1 KGHDR and CDR2 SFDVKD. The V end was cut by 5 bases, the J end by 3 bases, with 14 bases between. CDR3: CATSGQEGPTDTQYF. The CDR3 bases are TGTGCCACCAGTGGCCAAGAGGGTCCGACAGATACGCAGTATTTT.

Note on this clonotype: One end of the junction fails to match germline, which may point to a read error. V usage is TRBV7-7 and J usage is TRBJ2-3, with 7 bases lining up with TRBD2. Germline V gene sequence: CDR1 SSHAT, CDR2 FNYEAQ (reference sequence). This CDR3 region has 16 residues. CDR3 amino acids: CASSASPSGVLDTQYF. CDR3 nucleotide sequence: TGTGCTAGCAGCGCCTCACCTAGCGGAGTGCTGGATACGCAGTATTTT.

With regard to this clonotype: The junction and the germline gene differ at one end; a read error may be behind it. Here the CDR3 reads CASNLRGLQGNEQYF. The CDR3, as DNA: TGTGCCAGCAATTTACGGGGTTTACAGGGCAACGAGCAGTACTTC. The chain is built from TRBV28 and TRBJ2-5, with D possibly matching TRBD1 (6 bases). The DNA end is a closer match to TRBJ2-7, so the J assignment may be wrong. The length of the CDR3 is 15 residues. CDR1 is MDHEN and CDR2 is SYDVKM in the germline V gene.

The V call is TRBV5-1, the J call TRBJ2-1; tentative D call: TRBD1 (6 bases). CDR1 SGHRS and CDR2 YFSETQ come from the germline V gene. Trimming cost V 0 bases and J 0 bases, with 10 bases left between them. This CDR3 is built from 16 residues. The CDR3 DNA sequence: TGCGCCAGCAGCTTGGTGGGACAAAACTCCTACAATGAGCAGTTCTTC. Its translation is CASSLVGQNSYNEQFF.

The genes are TRBV6-2 or TRBV6-3 and TRBJ2-7; the match to TRBD1 covers 8 bases. The CDR3 sequence is 17 residues long. Germline V gives CDR1 MNHEY, CDR2 SVGEGT. J gave up 5 bases and V 0 bases, and 12 bases lay outside the gene matches. The CDR3 DNA follows: TGTGCCAGCAGTTACTCAGGCGGACAGGGAGGTCTAGACGAGCAGTACTTC. It codes for CASSYSGGQGGLDEQYF.

Only a few counts were recorded for this clonotype. V gene TRBV29-1 combines with J gene TRBJ2-7, with 13 nucleotides matching TRBD2. CDR3 length equals 15 residues. J lost 1 base, V lost 4 bases, and 4 bases had no gene match. Germline CDR1 reads SQVTM; CDR2 reads ANQGSEA. The CDR3 loop is CSVAPGLAGSYEQYF. CDR3 DNA sequence: TGCAGCGTTGCGCCGGGACTAGCGGGATCCTACGAGCAGTACTTC.

The chain recombines TRBV12-3 or TRBV12-4 with TRBJ1-1, with 7 bases that match TRBD1. J gave up 8 bases and V 5 bases, and 8 bases lay outside the gene matches. The length of the CDR3 is 13 residues. This CDR3 is CASSRQGKTEAFF. CDR3 bases: TGTGCCAGCAGTAGACAGGGAAAGACCGAAGCTTTCTTT.

This clonotype was detected a few times. The V gene is TRBV12-3 or TRBV12-4, the J gene TRBJ2-7, with a tentative D call TRBD2 (5 bases). V lost 7 bases, J lost 3 bases, and 10 bases lay in between. The CDR3 has 12 residues. The CDR3 DNA reads TGTGCCAGCACGGGGAGTAACTACGAGCAGTACTTC. The encoded protein is CASTGSNYEQYF.

This clonotype was counted between two and nine times. This chain joins TRBV29-1 and TRBJ1-1; D not resolved. Germline lookup yields CDR1 SQVTM and CDR2 ANQGSEA. This CDR3 region has 13 residues. Trimming took off 2 bases at V and 8 bases at J, with 15 bases between the two ends. CDR3 in amino acids: CSVETDGVTEAFF. The CDR3 DNA sequence: TGCAGCGTTGAAACTGATGGGGTAACCGAAGCTTTCTTT.

This clonotype was counted a few times. The chain links TRBV7-8 to TRBJ2-2, with TRBD2 as a possible D gene (7 bases). The CDR3 covers 17 residues. The V end lost 5 bases, the J end lost 2 bases, and 18 bases lay between the germline ends. The germline CDR1 and CDR2 sequences are SGHVS and FQNEAQ. In nucleotides, the CDR3 is TGTGCCAGCAGCCCCCAACGGGGGGCCCGAAACACCGGGGAGCTGTTTTTT. It translates to CASSPQRGARNTGELFF.

This clonotype has just a few counts. The chain uses TRBV4-1 and TRBJ2-1; maybe TRBD2 (6 bases). Germline V gives CDR1 MGHRA, CDR2 YSYEKL. V lost 5 bases and J lost 0, with 17 bases in between. CDR3 length: 17 amino acids. CDR3 amino acids: CASSSRGRGSSYNEQFF. Written as DNA, the CDR3 is TGCGCCAGCAGCTCACGAGGCCGGGGGTCCTCCTACAATGAGCAGTTCTTC.

With regard to this clonotype: A single base separates this from a much larger clone, so it may be a read error. The chain carries TRBV10-1 and TRBJ2-3; 8 nucleotides agree with TRBD1. The CDR3 has 16 amino acids. Germline-derived CDR1 and CDR2 are WNHNN and SYGVQD (reference sequence). The V and J ends lost 2 bases and 7 bases, in that order; junction bases with no gene match: 11. This CDR3 is CASSERKRGDRYTQYF. The CDR3 coding sequence is TGCGCCAGCAGTGAGCGGAAGAGGGGGGACAGGTATACGCAGTATTTT.

This clonotype appeared a few times. Written as DNA, the CDR3 is TGCAGTGCTCCCAGGGGAATCAACTACGAGCAGTACTTC. Its protein is CSAPRGINYEQYF. V gene TRBV20-1 combines with J gene TRBJ2-7; possible D gene TRBD1, 6 bases. Germline V gene lookup returns CDR1 DFQATT and CDR2 SNEGSKA (reference sequence). V was pared by 5 bases and J by 3 bases, with 14 bases between. This CDR3 spans 13 amino acids.

The chain employs TRBV10-3 and TRBJ1-2, with no clear D. V was shortened by 4 bases and J by 2 bases, with 8 bases between the two germline ends. Germline CDR1 ENHRY, CDR2 SYGVKD. This CDR3 region has 13 residues. The CDR3, as DNA: TGTGCCATCAGTGGGACGGCGAACTATGGCTACACCTTC. This gives the protein CAISGTANYGYTF.

This clonotype was seen a few times. V usage is TRBV7-8 and J usage is TRBJ2-1; no clear D gene. This CDR3 has 14 residues. The ends were cut back, 1 base at V and 5 bases at J, with 9 bases in the middle. Germline lookup yields CDR1 SGHVS and CDR2 FQNEAQ. The DNA for the CDR3 is TGTGCCAGCAGCTTAGATGCTGCCGACAATGAGCAGTTCTTC. The encoded protein is CASSLDAADNEQFF.

This rearrangement joins TRBV20-1 to TRBJ2-3, with D unclear. The germline V gene encodes CDR1 DFQATT and CDR2 SNEGSKA (reference sequence). CDR3 length: 13 amino acids. Trimming cost V 0 bases and J 5 bases, with 9 bases left between them. CDR3 amino acids: CSARDQREDTQYF. CDR3 bases: TGCAGTGCTAGAGATCAGCGAGAAGATACGCAGTATTTT.

The chain joins TRBV3-1 to TRBJ2-7; 8 bases are shared with TRBD2. The CDR3 extends over 14 amino acids. Trimming removed 4 bases from V and 3 bases from J; junction bases left unmatched: 5. The germline gives CDR1 LGHDT, CDR2 YNNKEL (reference sequence). Here the CDR3 reads CASSPSGGFYEQYF. The CDR3 DNA reads as TGTGCCAGCAGCCCCTCGGGAGGGTTCTACGAGCAGTACTTC.

The genes are TRBV15 and TRBJ2-5, with unresolved D. The germline gives CDR1 LNHNV, CDR2 YYDKDF (reference sequence). Trimming took off 6 bases at V and 0 bases at J, with 14 bases between the two ends. The CDR3 covers 15 residues. Written as DNA, the CDR3 is TGTGCCACCAGTCGGCGTTCCGAGTACCAAGAGACCCAGTACTTC. This translates into CATSRRSEYQETQYF.